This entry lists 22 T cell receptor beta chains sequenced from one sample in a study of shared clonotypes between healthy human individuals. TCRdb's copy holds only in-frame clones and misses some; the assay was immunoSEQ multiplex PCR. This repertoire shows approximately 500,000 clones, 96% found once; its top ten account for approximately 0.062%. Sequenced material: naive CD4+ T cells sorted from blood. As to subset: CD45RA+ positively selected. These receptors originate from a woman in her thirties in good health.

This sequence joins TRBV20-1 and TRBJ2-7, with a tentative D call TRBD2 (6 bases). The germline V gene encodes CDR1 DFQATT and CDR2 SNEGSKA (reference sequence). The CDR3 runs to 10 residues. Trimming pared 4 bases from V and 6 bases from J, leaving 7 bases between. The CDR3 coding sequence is TGCAGTGCTATGGGGGGCGAGCAGTACTTC. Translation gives CSAMGGEQYF.

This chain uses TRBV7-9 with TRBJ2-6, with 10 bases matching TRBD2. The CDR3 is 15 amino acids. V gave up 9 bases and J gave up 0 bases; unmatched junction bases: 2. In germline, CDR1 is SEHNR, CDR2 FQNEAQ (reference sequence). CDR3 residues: CARLAGSSGANVLTF. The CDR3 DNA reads TGTGCCAGACTAGCGGGAAGCTCTGGGGCCAACGTCCTGACTTTC. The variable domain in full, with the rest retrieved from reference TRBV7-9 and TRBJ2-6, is DTGVSQNPRHKITKRGQNVTFRCDPISEHNRLYWYRQTLGQGPEFLTYFQNEAQLEKSRLLSDRFSAERPKGSFSTLEIQRTEQGDSAMYLCARLAGSSGANVLTFGAGSRLTVL.

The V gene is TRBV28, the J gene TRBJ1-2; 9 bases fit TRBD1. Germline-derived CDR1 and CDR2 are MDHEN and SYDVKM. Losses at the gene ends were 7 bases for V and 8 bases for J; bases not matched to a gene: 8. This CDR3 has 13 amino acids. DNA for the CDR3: TGTGCCAGCAAAACCGGGACAGGGACAGGCTACACCTTC. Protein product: CASKTGTGTGYTF.

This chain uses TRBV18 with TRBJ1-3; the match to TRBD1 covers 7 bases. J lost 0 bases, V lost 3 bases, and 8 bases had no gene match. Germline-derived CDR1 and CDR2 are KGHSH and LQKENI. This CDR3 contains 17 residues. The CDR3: CASSPAGTVYSGNTIYF. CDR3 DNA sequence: TGTGCCAGCTCACCGGCCGGGACAGTTTACTCTGGAAACACCATATATTTT.

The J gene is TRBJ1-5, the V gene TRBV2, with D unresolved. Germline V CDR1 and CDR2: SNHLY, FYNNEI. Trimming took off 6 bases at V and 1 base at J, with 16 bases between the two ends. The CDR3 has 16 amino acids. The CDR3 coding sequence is TGTGCCAGCAGGGGAGGTGGGGTTCGGAGCAATCAGCCCCAGCATTTT. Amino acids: CASRGGGVRSNQPQHF.

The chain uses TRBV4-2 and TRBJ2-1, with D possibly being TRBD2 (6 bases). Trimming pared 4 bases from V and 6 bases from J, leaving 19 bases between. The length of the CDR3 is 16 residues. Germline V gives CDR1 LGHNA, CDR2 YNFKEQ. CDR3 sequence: CASSLGFREFGNEQFF. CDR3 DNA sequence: TGTGCCAGCAGCCTAGGGTTTCGGGAGTTCGGCAATGAGCAGTTCTTC.

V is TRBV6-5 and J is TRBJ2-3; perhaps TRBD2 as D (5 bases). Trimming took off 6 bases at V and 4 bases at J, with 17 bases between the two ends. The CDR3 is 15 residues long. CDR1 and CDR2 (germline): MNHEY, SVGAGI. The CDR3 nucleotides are TGTGCCAGCAGCCCAAGCGGTTTGGTGTCAGATACGCAGTATTTT. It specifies CASSPSGLVSDTQYF.

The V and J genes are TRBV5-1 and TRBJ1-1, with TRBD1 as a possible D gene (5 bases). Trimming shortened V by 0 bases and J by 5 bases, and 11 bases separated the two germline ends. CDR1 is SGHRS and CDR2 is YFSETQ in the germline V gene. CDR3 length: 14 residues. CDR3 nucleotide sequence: TGCGCCAGCAGCTTGGCAGGGTCGAGAACTGAAGCTTTCTTT. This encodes CASSLAGSRTEAFF.

This chain's CDR3 is CASSLRAGGDEQFF. The CDR3, as DNA: TGTGCCAGCAGTTTACGAGCGGGAGGCGATGAGCAGTTCTTC. The chain combines TRBV28 with TRBJ2-1; 9 nucleotides agree with TRBD2. The CDR3 spans 14 residues. Germline V gene data show CDR1 as MDHEN and CDR2 as SYDVKM. V gave up 2 bases and J gave up 8 bases; unmatched junction bases: 4.

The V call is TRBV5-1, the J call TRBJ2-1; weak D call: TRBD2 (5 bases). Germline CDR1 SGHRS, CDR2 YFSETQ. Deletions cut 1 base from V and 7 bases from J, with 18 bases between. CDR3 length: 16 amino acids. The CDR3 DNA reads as TGCGCCAGCAGCTTGTTGGCGACCGTAAGGAGGAATGAGCAGTTCTTC. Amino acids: CASSLLATVRRNEQFF.

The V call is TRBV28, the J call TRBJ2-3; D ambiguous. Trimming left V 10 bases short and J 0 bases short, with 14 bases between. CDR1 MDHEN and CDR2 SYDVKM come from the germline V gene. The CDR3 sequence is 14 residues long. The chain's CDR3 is CATALLQSTDTQYF. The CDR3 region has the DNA TGTGCCACCGCATTATTACAAAGCACAGATACGCAGTATTTT.

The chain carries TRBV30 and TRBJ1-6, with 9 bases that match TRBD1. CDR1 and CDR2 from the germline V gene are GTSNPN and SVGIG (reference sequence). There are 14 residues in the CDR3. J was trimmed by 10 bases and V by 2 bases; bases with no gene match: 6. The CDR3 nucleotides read TGTGCCTGGAGTAGGACAGGGGTTCGCTCACCCCTCCACTTT. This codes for CAWSRTGVRSPLHF. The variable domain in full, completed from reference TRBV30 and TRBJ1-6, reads SQTIHQWPATLVQPVGSPLSLECTVEGTSNPNLYWYRQAAGRGLQLLFYSVGIGQISSEVPQNLSASRPQDRQFILSSKKLLLSDSGFYLCAWSRTGVRSPLHFGNGTRLTVT.

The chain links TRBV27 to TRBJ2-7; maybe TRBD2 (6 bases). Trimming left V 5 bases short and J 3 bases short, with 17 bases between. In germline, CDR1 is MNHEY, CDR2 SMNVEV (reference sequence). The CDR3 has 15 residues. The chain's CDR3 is CASSPRLGPGYEQYF. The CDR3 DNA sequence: TGTGCCAGCAGTCCCCGACTAGGTCCGGGCTACGAGCAGTACTTC.

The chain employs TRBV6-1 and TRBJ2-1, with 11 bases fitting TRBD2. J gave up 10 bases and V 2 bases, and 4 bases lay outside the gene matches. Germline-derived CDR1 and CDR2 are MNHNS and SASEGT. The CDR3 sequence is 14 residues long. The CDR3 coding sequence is TGTGCCAGCAGTGAAAGGAGGACTAGCGGGGAGCAGTTCTTC. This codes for CASSERRTSGEQFF.

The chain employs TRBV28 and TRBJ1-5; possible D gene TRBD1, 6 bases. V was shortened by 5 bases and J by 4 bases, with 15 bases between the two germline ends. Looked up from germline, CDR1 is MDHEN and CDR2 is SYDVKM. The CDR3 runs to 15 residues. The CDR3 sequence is CASSPGDGRNQPQHF. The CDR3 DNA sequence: TGTGCCAGCAGTCCAGGGGACGGTAGAAATCAGCCCCAGCATTTT.

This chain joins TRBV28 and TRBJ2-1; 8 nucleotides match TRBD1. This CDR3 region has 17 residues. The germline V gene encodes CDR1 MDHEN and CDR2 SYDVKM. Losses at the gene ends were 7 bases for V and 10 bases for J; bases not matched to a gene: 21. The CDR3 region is CASTFRGGGQARGEQFF. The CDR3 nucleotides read TGTGCCAGCACCTTTCGGGGTGGGGGACAGGCCCGCGGAGAGCAGTTCTTC.

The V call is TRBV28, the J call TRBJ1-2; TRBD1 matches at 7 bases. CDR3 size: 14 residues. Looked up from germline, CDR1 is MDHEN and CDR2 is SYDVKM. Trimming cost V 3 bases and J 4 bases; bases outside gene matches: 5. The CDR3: CASSFEGARYGYTF. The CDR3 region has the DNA TGTGCCAGCAGTTTCGAGGGGGCGCGCTATGGCTACACCTTC.

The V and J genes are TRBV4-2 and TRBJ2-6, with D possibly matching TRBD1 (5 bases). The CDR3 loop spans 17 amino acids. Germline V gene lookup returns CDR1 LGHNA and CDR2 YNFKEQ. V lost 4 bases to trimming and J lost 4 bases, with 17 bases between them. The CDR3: CASSPALQGSGANVLTF. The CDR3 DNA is TGTGCCAGCAGCCCAGCGCTTCAGGGTTCAGGGGCCAACGTCCTGACTTTC.

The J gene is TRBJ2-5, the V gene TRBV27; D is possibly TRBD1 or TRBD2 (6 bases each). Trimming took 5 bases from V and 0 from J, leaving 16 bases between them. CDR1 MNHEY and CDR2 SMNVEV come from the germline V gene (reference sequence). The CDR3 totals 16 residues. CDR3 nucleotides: TGTGCCAGCAGTAGGACGCGGGACATTGACCAAGAGACCCAGTACTTC. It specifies CASSRTRDIDQETQYF.

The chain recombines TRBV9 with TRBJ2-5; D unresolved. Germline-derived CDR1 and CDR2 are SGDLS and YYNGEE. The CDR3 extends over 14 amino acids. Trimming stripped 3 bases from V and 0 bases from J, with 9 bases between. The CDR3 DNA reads TGTGCCAGCAGCGCTCGGCGGAACCAAGAGACCCAGTACTTC. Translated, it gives CASSARRNQETQYF.

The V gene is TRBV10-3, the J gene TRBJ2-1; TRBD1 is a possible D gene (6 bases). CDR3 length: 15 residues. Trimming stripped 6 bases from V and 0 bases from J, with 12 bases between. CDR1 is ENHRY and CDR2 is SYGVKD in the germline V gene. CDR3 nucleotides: TGTGCCATCAGAAGCAGGGGACACTCCTACAATGAGCAGTTCTTC. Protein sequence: CAIRSRGHSYNEQFF.

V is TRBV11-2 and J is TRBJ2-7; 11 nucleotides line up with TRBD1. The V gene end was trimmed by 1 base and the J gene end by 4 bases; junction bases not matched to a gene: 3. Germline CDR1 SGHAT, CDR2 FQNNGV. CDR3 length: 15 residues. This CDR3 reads CASSLVGTGGYEQYF. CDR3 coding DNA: TGTGCCAGCAGCTTAGTAGGGACAGGGGGGTACGAGCAGTACTTC.